Included here is one TCR beta chain sequence, with context. Its antigen is not known. The germline CDR1 and CDR2 sequences are SGHRS and YFSETQ. This CDR3 contains 14 residues. This record comes from a study of monozygotic twins with inflammatory bowel disease. Study outcomes and limitations: Ultimately, a single strong signal or clonotype associated with IBD was not supported. Especially with disease activity, IBD patients shared fewer clonotypes with others than healthy twins did. Researchers were unable to tell different T cell subtypes apart.

A template switching step added UMIs, each with a 6-nucleotide sample barcode. For each CDR3 protein, TCRdb gives one entry from its re-call of the 5' RACE reads, without DNA. Its table lists roughly 170,000 distinct CDR3 sequences. This TCR was sampled from a human donor with ulcerative colitis or Crohn's disease, or a healthy co-twin of an affected twin (not recorded which). The sample taken for sequencing was blood. The chain joins TRBV5-1 to TRBJ2-2; with no DNA, the TCRdb D assignment of TRBD1 cannot be verified. The CDR3 here is CASSLEPGTGELFF.